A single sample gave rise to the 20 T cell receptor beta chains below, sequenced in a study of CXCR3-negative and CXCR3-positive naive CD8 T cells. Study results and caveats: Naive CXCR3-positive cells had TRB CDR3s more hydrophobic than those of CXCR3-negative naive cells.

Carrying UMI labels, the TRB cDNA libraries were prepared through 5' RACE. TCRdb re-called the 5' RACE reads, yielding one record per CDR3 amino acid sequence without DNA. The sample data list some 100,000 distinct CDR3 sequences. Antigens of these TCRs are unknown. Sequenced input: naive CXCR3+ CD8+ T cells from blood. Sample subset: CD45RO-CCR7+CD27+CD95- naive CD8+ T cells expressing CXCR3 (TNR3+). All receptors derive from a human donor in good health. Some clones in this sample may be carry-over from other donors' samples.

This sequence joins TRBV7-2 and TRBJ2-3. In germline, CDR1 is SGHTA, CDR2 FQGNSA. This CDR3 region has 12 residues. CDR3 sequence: CASSTSTDTQYF.

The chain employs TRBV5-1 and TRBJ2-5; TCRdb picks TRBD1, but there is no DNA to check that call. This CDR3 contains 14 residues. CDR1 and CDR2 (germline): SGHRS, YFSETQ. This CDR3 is CASSSGTGEETQYF.

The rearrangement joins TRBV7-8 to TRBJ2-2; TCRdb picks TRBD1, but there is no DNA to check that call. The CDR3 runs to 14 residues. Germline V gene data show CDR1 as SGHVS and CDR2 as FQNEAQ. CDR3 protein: CASRDSRNTEELFF.

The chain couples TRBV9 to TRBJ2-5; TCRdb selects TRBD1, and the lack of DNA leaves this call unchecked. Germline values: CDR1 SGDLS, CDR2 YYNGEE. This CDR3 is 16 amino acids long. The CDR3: CASSAGGLGAWETQYF.

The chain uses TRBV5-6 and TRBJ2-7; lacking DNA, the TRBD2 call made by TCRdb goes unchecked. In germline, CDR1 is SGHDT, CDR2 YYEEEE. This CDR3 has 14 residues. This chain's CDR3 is CASSLGTSIHEQYF.

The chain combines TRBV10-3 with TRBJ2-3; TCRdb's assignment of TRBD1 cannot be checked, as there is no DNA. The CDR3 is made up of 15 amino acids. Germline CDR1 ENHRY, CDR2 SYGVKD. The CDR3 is CAISDPTPGRNTQYF.

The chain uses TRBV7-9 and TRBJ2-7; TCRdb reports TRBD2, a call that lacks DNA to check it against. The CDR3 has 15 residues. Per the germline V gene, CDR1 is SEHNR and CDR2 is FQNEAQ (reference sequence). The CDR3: CASRPQGPSSYEQYF.

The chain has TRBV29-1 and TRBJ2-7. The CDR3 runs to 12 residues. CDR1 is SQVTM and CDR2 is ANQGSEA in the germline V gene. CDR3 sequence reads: CSVEAVSYEQYF.

CDR3 residues: CASRGTMEEKLFF. The chain uses TRBV21-1 and TRBJ1-4. TRBV21-1 is termed a pseudogene. The CDR3 consists of 13 residues.

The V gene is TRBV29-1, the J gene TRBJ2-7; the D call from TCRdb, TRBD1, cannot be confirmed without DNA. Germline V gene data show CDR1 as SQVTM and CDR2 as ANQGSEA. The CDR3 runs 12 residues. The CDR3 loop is CSVWGRAYEQYF.

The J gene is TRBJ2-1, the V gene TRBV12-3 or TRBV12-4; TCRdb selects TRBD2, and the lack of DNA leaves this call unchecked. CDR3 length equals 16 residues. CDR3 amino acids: CASIPEGTSSYNEQFF.

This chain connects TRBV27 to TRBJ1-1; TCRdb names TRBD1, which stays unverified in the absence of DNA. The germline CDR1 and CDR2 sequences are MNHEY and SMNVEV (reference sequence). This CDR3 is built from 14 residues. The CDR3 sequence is CASSLDGQGTEALF.

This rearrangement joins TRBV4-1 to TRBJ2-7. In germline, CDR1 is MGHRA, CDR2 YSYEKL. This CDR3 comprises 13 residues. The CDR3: CASSQDIGYEQYF.

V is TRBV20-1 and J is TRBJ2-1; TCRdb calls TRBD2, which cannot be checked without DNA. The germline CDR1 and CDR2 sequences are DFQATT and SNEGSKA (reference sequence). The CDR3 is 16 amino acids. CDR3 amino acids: CSAGGGSLSSYNEQFF.

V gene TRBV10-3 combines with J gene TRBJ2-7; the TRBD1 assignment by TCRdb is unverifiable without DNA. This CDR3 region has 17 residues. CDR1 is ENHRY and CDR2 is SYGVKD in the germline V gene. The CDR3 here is CAISDPSGGQPSYEQYF.

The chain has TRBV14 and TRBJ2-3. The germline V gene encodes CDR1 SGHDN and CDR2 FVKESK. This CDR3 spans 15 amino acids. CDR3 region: CASSQDNVVRDTQYF.

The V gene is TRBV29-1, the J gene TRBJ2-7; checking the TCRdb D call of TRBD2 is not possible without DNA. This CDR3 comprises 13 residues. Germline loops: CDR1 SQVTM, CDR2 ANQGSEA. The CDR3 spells CSVATGLPLEQYF.

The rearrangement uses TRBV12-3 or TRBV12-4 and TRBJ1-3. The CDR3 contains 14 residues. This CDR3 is CASSNAGAGNTIYF.

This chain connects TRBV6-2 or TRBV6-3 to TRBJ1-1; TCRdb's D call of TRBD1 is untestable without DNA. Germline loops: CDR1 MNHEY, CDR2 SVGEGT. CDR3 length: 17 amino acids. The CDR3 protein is CASSYSISRRGATEAFF.

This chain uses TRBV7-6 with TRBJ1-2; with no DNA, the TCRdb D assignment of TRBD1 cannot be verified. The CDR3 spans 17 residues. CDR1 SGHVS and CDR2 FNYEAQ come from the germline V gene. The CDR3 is CASSPEAAGTGGYGYTF.